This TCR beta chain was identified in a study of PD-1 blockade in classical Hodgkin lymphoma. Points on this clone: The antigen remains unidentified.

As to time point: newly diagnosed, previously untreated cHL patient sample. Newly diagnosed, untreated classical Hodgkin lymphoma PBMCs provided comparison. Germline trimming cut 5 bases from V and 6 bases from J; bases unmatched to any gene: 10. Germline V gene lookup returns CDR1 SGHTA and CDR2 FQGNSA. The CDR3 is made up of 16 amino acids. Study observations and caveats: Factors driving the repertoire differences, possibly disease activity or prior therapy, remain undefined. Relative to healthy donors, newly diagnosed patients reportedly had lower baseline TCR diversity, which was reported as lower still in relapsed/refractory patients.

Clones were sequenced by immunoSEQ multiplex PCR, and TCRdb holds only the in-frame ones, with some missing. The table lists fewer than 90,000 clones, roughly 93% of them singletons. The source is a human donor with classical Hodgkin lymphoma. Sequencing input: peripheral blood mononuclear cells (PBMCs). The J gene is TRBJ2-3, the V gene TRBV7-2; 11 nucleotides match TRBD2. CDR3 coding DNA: TGTGCCAGCAGCACCCGACTAGCGGGATATTCGGATACGCAGTATTTT. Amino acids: CASSTRLAGYSDTQYF. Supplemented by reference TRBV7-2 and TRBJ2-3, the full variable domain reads GAGVSQSPSNKVTEKGKDVELRCDPISGHTALYWYRQSLGQGLEFLIYFQGNSAPDKSGLPSDRFSAERTGGSVSTLTIQRTQQEDSAVYLCASSTRLAGYSDTQYFGPGTRLTVL.